The rows below give T cell receptor beta chains drawn from one sample of a study of cytomegalovirus exposure and HLA in healthy donors. Clones were sequenced by immunoSEQ multiplex PCR, and TCRdb holds only the in-frame ones, with some missing. This table has around 110,000 clones, around 75% appearing once. The sample was PBMCs. The source is a woman aged 18-35 years in good health and CMV-seronegative. The CDR3 runs from the conserved cysteine through the conserved F or W. Size is stated for part of the rows, as once, few or many counts, or as a class when the clone is expanded.

v_gene	abundance	j_gene	CDR3aa
TRBV30	NA	TRBJ2-7	CAWSRPAGGISPPYEQYF
TRBV28	few	TRBJ1-1	CASSSQGVTTWAFF
TRBV15	NA	TRBJ1-5	CATDNGRNDQPQHF
TRBV27	few	TRBJ2-2	CASSLAGMTGELFF
TRBV7-6	few	NA	CASSLGLSGGAYEQYF
TRBV27	NA	TRBJ2-7	CASSSDYPYEQYF
TRBV11-2	NA	TRBJ1-2	CASSLGTGDYTF
TRBV20-1	NA	TRBJ2-2	CSAQFARELFF
TRBV30	once	TRBJ1-1	CAWTRTGGDTEAFF
TRBV6-5	NA	TRBJ1-5	CASSPIGDREQPQHF
TRBV5-1	NA	TRBJ1-3	CASSSGISGNTIYF
TRBV6-5	NA	TRBJ2-1	CASSYTGTGHNEQFF
TRBV4-1	NA	TRBJ2-5	CASSQESTQGSETQYF
TRBV2	NA	TRBJ2-7	CAREGDRGNEQYF
TRBV6-4	NA	TRBJ1-6	CASSDSTRTGGRSPLHF
TRBV7-2	NA	TRBJ2-3	CAGRSGGARTDTQYF
TRBV7-2	NA	TRBJ2-7	CASSSTYEQYF
TRBV19	NA	TRBJ1-2	CASRTGGYGYTF
TRBV10-1	NA	TRBJ1-1	CASSESQGINTEAFF
TRBV6-5	NA	TRBJ1-4	CASSYQGATNEKLFF
TRBV7-9	NA	TRBJ1-1	CASSFGQANTEAFF
TRBV4-2	NA	TRBJ1-3	CASSQDQGTPNLNTIYF
TRBV7-2	NA	TRBJ1-4	CASSLAGRANEKLFF
TRBV7-9	NA	TRBJ2-5	CASSLDGQGGETQYF
TRBV4-1	NA	TRBJ2-7	CASSRASTGGIYEQYF
TRBV29-1	NA	TRBJ2-5	CSGYRGETQYF
TRBV30	NA	TRBJ2-3	CAWSAHRGGADTQYF
TRBV30	NA	TRBJ1-2	CACGTGYGYTF
TRBV6-6	few	TRBJ1-1	CASSYPGVMNTEAFF
TRBV6-1	NA	TRBJ2-5	CASNPGTKETQYF
TRBV19	NA	TRBJ1-1	CASSAGGEAEAFF
TRBV5-1	once	TRBJ1-2	CASGTPTGPSNYGYTF
TRBV7-9	few	TRBJ1-2	CASSPLGGSGGYTF
TRBV30	few	TRBJ1-6	CAWSVRRGNNSPLHF
TRBV28	NA	TRBJ2-7	CASSPGQGTHEQYF